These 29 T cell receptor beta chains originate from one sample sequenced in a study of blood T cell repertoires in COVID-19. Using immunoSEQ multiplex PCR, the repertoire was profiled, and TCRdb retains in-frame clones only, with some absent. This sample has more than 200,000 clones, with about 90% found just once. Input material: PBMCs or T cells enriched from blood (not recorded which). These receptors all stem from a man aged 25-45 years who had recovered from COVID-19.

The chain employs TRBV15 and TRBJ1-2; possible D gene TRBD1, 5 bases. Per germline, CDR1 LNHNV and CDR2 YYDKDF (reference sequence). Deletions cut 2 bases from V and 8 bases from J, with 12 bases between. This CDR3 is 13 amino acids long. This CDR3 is CATSRPGTGGYTF. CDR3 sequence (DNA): TGTGCCACCAGCAGACCAGGGACTGGGGGCTACACCTTC.

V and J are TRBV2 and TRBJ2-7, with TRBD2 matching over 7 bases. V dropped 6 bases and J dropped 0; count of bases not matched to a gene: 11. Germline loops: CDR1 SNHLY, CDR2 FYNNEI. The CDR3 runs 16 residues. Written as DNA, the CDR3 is TGTGCCAGCAGGGGAGGGACGGGGAGGATCTCCTACGAGCAGTACTTC. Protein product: CASRGGTGRISYEQYF.

The CDR3 loop reads CASGQGKTQPQHF. The CDR3 nucleotides are TGCGCCAGCGGACAGGGAAAGACTCAGCCCCAGCATTTT. The chain recombines TRBV10-2 with TRBJ1-5, with 8 bases matching TRBD1. The V segment lost 8 bases and the J segment 6 bases; nucleotides outside the gene matches: 6. CDR1 WSHSY and CDR2 SAAADI come from the germline V gene. The CDR3 has 13 amino acids.

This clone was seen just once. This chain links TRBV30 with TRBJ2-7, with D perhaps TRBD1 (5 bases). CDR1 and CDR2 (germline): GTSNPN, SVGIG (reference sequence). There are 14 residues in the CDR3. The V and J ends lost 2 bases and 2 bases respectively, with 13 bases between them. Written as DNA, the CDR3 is TGTGCCTGGAGTCTGTGGGGCAGGACCTACGAGCAGTACTTC. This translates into CAWSLWGRTYEQYF.

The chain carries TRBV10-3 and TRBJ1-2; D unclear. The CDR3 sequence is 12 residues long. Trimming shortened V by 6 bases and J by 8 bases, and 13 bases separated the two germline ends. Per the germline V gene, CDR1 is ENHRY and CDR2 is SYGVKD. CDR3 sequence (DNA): TGTGCCATCAGGAGGATGGATAGGGGCTACACCTTC. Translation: CAIRRMDRGYTF.

CDR3 sequence reads: CASSLVLGEYEQFF. DNA of the CDR3: TGTGCCAGCAGCTTGGTGCTAGGAGAATATGAGCAGTTCTTC. The chain has TRBV5-5 and TRBJ2-1; D unclear. V shed 0 bases and J shed 8 bases, with 12 bases lying between them. Per the germline V gene, CDR1 is SGHKS and CDR2 is YYEKEE (reference sequence). There are 14 residues in the CDR3.

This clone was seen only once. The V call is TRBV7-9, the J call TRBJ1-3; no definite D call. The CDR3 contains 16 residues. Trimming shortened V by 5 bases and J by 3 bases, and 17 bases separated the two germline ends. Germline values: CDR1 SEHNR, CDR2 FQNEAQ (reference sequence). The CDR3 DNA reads TGTGCCAGCAGCCTACCCCAGGCCCTGGATGGAAACACCATATATTTT. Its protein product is CASSLPQALDGNTIYF.

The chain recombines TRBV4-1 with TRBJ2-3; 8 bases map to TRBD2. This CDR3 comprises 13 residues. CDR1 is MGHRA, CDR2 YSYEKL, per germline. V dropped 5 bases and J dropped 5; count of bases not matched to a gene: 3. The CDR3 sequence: CASSLRGGDTQYF. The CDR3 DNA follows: TGCGCCAGCAGCTTACGGGGGGGAGATACGCAGTATTTT.

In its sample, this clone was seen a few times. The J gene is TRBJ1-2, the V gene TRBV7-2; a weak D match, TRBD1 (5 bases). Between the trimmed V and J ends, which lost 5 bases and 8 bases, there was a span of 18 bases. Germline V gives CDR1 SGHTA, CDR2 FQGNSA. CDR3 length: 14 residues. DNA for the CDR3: TGTGCCAGCAGCACACTCAGGGTAGAAGAGGGCTACACCTTC. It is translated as CASSTLRVEEGYTF.

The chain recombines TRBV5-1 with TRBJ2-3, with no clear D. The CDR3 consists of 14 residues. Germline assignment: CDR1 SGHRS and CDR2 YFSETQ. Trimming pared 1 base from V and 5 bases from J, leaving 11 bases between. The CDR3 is CASSLRYAQDTQYF. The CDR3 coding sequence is TGCGCCAGCAGCTTGCGATACGCACAAGATACGCAGTATTTT.

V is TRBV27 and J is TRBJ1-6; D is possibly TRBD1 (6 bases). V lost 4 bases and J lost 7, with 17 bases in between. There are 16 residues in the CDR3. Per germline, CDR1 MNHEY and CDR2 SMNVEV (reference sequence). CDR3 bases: TGTGCCAGCAGTTCTAGGAACAGGGTTTTCAATTCACCCCTCCACTTT. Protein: CASSSRNRVFNSPLHF.

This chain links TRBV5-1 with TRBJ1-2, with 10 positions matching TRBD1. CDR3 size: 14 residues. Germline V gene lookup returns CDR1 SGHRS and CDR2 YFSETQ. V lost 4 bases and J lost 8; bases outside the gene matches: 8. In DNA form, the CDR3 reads TGCGCCAGCAGCACGGGGACAGGGGCTGGGGGCTACACCTTC. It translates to CASSTGTGAGGYTF.

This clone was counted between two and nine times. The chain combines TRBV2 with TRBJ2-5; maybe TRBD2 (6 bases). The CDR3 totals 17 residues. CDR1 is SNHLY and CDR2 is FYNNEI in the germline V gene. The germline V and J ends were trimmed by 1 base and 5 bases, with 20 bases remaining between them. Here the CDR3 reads CASSEDEASVVGETQYF. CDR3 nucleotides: TGTGCCAGCAGTGAAGACGAGGCTAGCGTAGTAGGGGAGACCCAGTACTTC. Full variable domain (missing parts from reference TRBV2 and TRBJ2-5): EPEVTQTPSHQVTQMGQEVILRCVPISNHLYFYWYRQILGQKVEFLVSFYNNEISEKSEIFDDQFSVERPDGSNFTLKIRSTKLEDSAMYFCASSEDEASVVGETQYFGPGTRLLVL.

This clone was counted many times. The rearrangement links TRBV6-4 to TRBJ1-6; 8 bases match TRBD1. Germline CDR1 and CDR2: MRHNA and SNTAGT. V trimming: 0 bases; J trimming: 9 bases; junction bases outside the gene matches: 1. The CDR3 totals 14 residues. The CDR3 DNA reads TGTGCCAGCAGTGACTCGCAGGGGGCTTCACCCCTCCACTTT. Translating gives CASSDSQGASPLHF.

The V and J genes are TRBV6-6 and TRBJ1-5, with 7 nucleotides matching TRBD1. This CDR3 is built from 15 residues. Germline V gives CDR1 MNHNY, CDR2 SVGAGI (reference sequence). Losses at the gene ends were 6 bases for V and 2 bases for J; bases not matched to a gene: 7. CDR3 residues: CASRDIGQGNQPQHF. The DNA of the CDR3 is TGTGCCAGCAGAGACATAGGACAGGGCAATCAGCCCCAGCATTTT.

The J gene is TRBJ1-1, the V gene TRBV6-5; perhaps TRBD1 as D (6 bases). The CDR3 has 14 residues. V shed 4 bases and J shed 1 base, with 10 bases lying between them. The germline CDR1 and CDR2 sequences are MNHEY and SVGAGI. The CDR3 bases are TGTGCCAGCAGTTCCGGGACACAGAACACTGAAGCTTTCTTT. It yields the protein CASSSGTQNTEAFF.

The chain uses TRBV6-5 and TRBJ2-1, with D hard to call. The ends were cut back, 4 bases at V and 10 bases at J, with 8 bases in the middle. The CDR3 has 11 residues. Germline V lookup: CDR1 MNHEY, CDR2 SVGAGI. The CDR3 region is CASSFDGEQFF. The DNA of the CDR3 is TGTGCCAGCAGTTTTGACGGGGAGCAGTTCTTC.

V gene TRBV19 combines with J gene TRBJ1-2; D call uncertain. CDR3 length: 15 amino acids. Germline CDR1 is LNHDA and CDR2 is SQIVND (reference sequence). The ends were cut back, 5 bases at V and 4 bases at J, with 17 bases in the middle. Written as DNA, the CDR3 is TGTGCCAGTAGTTCAAAAGCGGGAGGGATCTATGGCTACACCTTC. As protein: CASSSKAGGIYGYTF.

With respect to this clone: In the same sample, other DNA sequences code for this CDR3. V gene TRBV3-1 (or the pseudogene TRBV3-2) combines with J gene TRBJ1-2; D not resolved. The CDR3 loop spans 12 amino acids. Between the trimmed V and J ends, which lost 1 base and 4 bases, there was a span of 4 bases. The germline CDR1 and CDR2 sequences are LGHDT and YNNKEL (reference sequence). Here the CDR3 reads CASSQAGYGYTF. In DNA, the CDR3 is TGTGCCAGCAGCCAAGCGGGCTATGGCTACACCTTC.

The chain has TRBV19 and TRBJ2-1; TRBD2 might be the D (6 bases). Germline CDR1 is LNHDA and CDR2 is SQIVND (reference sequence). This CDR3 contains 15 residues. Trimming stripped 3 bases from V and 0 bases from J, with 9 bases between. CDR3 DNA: TGTGCCAGTAGTATCGGCGGGGTCTCCTACAATGAGCAGTTCTTC. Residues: CASSIGGVSYNEQFF.

The CDR3 is CASSLLGAVDTQYF. The CDR3 nucleotides are TGTGCCAGCAGCTTATTGGGGGCCGTGGATACGCAGTATTTT. The chain has TRBV7-2 and TRBJ2-3, with D perhaps TRBD1 (6 bases). The CDR3 is made up of 14 amino acids. The V end lost 2 bases, the J end lost 6 bases, and 12 bases lay between the germline ends. CDR1 SGHTA and CDR2 FQGNSA come from the germline V gene.

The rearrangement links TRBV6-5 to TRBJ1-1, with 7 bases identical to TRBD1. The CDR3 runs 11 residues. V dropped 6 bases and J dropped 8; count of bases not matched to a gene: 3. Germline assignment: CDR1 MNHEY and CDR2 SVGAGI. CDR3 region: CASRATGEAFF. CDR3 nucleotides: TGTGCCAGCAGGGCGACAGGGGAAGCTTTCTTT.

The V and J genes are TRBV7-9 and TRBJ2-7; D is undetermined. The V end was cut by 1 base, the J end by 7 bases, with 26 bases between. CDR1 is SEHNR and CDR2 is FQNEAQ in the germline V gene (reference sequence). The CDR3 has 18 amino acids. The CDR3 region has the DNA TGTGCCAGCAGCTTAGTCCTAGTATTGAATCCCGGTACTCGAGAGCAGTACTTC. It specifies CASSLVLVLNPGTREQYF.

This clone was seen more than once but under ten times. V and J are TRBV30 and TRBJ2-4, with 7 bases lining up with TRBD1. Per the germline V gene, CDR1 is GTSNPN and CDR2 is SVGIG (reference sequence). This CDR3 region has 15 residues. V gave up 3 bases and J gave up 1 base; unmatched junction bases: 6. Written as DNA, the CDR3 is TGTGCCTGGAGCGCGACAGGGTTGGCCAAAAACATTCAGTACTTC. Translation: CAWSATGLAKNIQYF. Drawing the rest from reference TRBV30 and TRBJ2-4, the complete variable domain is SQTIHQWPATLVQPVGSPLSLECTVEGTSNPNLYWYRQAAGRGLQLLFYSVGIGQISSEVPQNLSASRPQDRQFILSSKKLLLSDSGFYLCAWSATGLAKNIQYFGAGTRLSVL.

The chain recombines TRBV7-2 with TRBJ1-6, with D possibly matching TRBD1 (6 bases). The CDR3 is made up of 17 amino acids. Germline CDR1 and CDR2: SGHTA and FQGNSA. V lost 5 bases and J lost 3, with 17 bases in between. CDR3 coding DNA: TGTGCCAGCAGCACCAGCCCGGACAGATACTATAATTCACCCCTCCACTTT. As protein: CASSTSPDRYYNSPLHF. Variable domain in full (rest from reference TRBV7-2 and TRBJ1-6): GAGVSQSPSNKVTEKGKDVELRCDPISGHTALYWYRQSLGQGLEFLIYFQGNSAPDKSGLPSDRFSAERTGGSVSTLTIQRTQQEDSAVYLCASSTSPDRYYNSPLHFGNGTRLTVT.

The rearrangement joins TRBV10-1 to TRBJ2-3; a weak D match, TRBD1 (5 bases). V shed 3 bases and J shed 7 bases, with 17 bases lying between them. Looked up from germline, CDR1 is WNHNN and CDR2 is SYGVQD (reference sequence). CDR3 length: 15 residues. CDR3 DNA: TGCGCCAGCAGTGAAGGTTCAGCGACAGTAAATACGCAGTATTTT. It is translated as CASSEGSATVNTQYF.

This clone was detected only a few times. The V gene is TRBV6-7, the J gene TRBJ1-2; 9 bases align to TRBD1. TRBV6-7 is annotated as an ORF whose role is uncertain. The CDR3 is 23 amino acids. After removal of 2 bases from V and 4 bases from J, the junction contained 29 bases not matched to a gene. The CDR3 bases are TGTGCCAGCAGTTACCCCATCTCGGGCACCCCCTTAACACAGGGGGCTGTTGGCTATGGCTACACCTTC. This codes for CASSYPISGTPLTQGAVGYGYTF.

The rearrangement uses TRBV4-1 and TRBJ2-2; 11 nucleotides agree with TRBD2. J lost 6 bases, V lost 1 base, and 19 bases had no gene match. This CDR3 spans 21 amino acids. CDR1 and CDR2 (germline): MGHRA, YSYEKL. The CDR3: CASSQAPVAGGLLGVSGELFF. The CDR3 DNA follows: TGCGCCAGCAGCCAAGCCCCGGTAGCGGGGGGGCTGTTGGGAGTCTCCGGGGAGCTGTTTTTT.

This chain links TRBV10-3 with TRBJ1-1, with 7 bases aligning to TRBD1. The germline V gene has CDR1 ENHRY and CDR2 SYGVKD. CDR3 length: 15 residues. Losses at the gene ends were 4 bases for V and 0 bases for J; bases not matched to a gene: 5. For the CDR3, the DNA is TGTGCCATCAGTGGACAGGGAATCTTGAACACTGAAGCTTTCTTT. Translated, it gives CAISGQGILNTEAFF.